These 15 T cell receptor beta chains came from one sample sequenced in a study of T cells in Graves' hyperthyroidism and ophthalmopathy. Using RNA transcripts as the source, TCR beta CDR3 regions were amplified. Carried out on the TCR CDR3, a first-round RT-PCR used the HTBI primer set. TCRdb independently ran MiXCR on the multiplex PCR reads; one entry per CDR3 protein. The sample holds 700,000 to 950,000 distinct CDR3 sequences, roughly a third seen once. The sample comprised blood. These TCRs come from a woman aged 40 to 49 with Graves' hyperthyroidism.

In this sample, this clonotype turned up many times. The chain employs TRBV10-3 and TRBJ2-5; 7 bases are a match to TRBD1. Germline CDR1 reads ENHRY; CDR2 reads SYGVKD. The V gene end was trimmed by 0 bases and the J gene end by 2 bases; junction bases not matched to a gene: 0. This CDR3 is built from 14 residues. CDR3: CAISESRGQETQYF. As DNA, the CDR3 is TGTGCCATCAGTGAGTCCAGGGGGCAAGAGACCCAGTACTTC.

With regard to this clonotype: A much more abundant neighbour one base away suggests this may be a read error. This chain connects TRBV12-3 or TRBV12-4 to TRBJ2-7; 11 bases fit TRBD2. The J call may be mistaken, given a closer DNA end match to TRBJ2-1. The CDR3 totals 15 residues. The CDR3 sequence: CASSHEGLADYEQFF. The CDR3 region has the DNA TGTGCCAGCAGTCACGAGGGACTAGCGGACTACGAGCAGTTCTTC.

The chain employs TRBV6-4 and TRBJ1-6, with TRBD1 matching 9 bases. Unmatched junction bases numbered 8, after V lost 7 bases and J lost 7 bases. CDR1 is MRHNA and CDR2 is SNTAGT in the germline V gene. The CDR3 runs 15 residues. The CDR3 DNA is TGTGCCAGCACCTCCGGACAGGGGTGGAATTCACCCCTCCACTTT. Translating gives CASTSGQGWNSPLHF.

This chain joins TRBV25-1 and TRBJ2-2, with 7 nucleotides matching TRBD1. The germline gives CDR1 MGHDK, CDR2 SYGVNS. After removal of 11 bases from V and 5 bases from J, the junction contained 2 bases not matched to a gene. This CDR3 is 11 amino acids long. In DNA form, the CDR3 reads TGTGCCCCGGGACAGACCGGGGAGCTGTTTTTT. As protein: CAPGQTGELFF.

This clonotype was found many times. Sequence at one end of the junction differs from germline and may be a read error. As DNA, the CDR3 is TGCGCCAGCAGTCGGAACTACGAGCAGTACTTC. Protein product: CASSRNYEQYF. The chain has TRBV12-3 or TRBV12-4 and TRBJ2-7; D is unclear. The CDR3 runs 11 residues.

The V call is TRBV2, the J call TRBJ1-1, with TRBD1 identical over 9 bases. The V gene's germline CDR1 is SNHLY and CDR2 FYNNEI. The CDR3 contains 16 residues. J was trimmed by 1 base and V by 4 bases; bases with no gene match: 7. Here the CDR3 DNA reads TGTGCCAGCAGTGGTGGGACAGGGAGTTGGAACACTGAAGCTTTCTTT. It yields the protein CASSGGTGSWNTEAFF.

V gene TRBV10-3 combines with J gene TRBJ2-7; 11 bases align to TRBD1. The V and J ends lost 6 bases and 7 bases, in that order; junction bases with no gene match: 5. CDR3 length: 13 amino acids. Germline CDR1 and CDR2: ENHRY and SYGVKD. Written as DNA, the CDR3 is TGTGCCATCAGGGGACAGGGGGTTGAGGAGCAGTACTTC. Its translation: CAIRGQGVEEQYF.

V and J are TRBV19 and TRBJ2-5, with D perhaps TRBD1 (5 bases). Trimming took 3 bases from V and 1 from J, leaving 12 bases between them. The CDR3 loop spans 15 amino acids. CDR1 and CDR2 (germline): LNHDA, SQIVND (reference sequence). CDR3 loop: CASSIILTVQETQYF. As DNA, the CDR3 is TGTGCCAGTAGTATTATTTTGACAGTCCAAGAGACCCAGTACTTC.

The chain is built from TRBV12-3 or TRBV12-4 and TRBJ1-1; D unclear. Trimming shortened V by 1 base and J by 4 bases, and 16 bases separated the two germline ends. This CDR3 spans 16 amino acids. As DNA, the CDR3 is TGTGCCAGCAGTTTAGGGAATACGGTTGCAGGCACTGAAGCTTTCTTT. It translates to CASSLGNTVAGTEAFF.

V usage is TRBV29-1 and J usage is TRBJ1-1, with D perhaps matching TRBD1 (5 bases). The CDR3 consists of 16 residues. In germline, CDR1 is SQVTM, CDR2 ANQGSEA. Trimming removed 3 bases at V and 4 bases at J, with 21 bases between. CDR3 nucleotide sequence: TGCAGCGTTGACGACGGTGCGGGCTCTGGGGCCACTGAAGCTTTCTTT. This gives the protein CSVDDGAGSGATEAFF.

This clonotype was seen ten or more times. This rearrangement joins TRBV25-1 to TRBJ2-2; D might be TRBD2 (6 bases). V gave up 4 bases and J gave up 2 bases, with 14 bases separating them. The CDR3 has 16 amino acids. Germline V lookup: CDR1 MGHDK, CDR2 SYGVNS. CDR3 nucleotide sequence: TGTGCCAGCAGTGTGCGCGGGACGGGAAACACCGGGGAGCTGTTTTTT. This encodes CASSVRGTGNTGELFF.

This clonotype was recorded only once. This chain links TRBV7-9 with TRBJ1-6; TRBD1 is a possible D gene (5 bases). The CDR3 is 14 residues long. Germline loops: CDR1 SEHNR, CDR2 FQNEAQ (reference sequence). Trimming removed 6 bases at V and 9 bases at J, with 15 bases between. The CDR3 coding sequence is TGTGCCAGCAGTCACGGGCAGGGAAGTTCACCCCTCCACTTT. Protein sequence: CASSHGQGSSPLHF.

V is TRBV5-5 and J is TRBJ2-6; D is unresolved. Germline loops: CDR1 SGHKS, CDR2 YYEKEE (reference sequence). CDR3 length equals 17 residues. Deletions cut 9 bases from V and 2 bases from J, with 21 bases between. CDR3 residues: CAITNPPGAAGANVLTF. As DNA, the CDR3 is TGTGCCATCACCAACCCCCCGGGCGCCGCTGGGGCCAACGTCCTGACTTTC.

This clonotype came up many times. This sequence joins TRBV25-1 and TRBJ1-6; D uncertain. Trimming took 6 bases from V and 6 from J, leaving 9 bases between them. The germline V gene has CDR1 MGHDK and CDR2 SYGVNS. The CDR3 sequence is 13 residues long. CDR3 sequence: CASRQLGNSPLHF. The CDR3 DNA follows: TGTGCCAGCAGACAATTGGGTAATTCACCCCTCCACTTT.

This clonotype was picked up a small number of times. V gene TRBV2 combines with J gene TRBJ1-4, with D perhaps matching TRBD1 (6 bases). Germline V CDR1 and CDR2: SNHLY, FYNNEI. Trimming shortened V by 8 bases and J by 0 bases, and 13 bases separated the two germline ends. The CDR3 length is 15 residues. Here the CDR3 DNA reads TGTGCCAGCCTCCAGGGGACAACAACTAATGAAAAACTGTTTTTT. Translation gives CASLQGTTTNEKLFF.